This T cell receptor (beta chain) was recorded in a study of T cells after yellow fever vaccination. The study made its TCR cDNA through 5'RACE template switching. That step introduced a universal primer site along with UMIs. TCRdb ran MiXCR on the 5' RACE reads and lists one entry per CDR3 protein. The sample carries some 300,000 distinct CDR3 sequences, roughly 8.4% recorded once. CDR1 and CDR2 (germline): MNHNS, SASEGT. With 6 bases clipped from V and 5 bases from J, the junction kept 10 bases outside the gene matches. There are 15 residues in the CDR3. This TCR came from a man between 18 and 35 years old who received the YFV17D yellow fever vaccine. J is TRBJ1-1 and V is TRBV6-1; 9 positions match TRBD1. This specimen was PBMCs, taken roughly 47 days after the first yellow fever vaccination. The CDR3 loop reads CASREQGAGGTEAFF. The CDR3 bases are TGTGCCAGCAGAGAACAGGGGGCGGGAGGTACTGAAGCTTTCTTT.